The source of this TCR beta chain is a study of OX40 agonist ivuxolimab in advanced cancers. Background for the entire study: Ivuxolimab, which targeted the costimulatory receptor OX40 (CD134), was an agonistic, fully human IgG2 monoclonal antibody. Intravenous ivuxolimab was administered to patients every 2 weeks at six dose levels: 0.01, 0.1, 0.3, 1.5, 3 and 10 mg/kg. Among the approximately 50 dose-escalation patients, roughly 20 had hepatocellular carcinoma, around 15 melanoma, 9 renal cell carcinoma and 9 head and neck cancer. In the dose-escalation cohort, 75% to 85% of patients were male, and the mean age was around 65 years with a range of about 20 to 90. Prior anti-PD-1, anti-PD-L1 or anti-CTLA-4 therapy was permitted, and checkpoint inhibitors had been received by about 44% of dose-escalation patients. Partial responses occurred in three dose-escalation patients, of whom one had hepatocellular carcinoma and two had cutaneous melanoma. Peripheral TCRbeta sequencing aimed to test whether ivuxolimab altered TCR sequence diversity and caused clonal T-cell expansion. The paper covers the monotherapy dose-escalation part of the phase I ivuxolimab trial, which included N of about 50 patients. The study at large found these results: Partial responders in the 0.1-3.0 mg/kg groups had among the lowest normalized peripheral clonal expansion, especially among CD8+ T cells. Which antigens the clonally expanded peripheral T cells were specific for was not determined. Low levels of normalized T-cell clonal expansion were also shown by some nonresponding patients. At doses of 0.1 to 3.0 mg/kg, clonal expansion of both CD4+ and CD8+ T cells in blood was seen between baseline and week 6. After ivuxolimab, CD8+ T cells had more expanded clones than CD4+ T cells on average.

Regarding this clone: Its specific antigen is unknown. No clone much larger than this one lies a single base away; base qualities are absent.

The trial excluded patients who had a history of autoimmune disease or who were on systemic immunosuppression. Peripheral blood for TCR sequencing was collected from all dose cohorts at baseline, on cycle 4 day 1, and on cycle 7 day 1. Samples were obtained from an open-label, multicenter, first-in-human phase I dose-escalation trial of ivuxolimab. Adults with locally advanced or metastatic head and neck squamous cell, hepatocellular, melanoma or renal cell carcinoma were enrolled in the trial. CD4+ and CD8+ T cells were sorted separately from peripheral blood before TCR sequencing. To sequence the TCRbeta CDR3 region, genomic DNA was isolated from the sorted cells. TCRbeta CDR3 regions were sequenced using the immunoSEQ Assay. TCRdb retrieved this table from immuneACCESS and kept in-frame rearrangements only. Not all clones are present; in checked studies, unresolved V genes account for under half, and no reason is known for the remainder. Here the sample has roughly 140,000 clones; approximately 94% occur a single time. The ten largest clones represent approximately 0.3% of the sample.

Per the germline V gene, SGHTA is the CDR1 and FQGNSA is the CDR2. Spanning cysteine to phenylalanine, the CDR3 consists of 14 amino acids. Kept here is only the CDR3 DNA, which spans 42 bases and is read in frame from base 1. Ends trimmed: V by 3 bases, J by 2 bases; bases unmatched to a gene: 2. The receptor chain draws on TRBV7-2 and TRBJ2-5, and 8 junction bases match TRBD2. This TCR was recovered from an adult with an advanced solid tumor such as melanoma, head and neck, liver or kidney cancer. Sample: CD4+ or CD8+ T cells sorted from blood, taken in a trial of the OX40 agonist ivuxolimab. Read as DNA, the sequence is TGTGCCAGCAGCTTTAGCGGGGTGCAAGAGACCCAGTACTTC. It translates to CASSFSGVQETQYF. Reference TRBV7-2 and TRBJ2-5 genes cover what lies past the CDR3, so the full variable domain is GAGVSQSPSNKVTEKGKDVELRCDPISGHTALYWYRQSLGQGLEFLIYFQGNSAPDKSGLPSDRFSAERTGGSVSTLTIQRTQQEDSAVYLCASSFSGVQETQYFGPGTRLLVL.